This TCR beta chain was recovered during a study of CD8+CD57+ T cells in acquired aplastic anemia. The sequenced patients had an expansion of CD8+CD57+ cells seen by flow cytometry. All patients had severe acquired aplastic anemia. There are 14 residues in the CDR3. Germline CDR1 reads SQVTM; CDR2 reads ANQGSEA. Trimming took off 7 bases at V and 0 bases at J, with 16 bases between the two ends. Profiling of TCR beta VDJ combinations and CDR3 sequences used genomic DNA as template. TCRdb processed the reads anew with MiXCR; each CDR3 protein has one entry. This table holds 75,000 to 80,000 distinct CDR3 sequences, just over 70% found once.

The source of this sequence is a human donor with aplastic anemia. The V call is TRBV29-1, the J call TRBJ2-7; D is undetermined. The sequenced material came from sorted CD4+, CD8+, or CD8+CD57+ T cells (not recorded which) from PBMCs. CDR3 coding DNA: TGCAGCGCCGTGGGGATGGGGAACTCCTACGAGCAGTACTTC. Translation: CSAVGMGNSYEQYF.